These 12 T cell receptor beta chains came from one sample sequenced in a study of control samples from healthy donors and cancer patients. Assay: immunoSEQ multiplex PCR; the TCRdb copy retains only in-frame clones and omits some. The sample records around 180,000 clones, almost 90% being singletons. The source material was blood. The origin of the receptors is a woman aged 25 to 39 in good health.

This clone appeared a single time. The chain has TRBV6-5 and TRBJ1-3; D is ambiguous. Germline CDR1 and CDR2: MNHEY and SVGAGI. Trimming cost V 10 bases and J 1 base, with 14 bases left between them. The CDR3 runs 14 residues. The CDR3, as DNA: TGTGCCACCTTGGGGAGTTATTCTGGAAACACCATATATTTT. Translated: CATLGSYSGNTIYF.

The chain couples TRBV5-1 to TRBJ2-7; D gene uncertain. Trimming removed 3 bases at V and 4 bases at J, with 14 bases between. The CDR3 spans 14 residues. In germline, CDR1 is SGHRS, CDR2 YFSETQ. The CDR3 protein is CASSSDRSVYEQYF. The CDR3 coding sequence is TGCGCCAGCAGCTCAGACCGAAGCGTTTACGAGCAGTACTTC.

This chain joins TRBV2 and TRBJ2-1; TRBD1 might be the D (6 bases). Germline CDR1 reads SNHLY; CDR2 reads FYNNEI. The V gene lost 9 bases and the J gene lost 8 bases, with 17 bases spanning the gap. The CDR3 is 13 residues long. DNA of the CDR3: TGTGCCAGAAGGCGGACCGGACAGTATGAGCAGTTCTTC. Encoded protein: CARRRTGQYEQFF. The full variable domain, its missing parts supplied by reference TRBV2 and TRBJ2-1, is EPEVTQTPSHQVTQMGQEVILRCVPISNHLYFYWYRQILGQKVEFLVSFYNNEISEKSEIFDDQFSVERPDGSNFTLKIRSTKLEDSAMYFCARRRTGQYEQFFGPGTRLTVL.

The CDR3 nucleotides are TGTGCCAGCAGTTCCGGGACAGTTCCCAGCGAGCAGTACTTC. Translated, it gives CASSSGTVPSEQYF. The gene calls are TRBV28 and TRBJ2-7; 7 nucleotides line up with TRBD1. After removal of 4 bases from V and 6 bases from J, the junction contained 9 bases not matched to a gene. CDR1 is MDHEN and CDR2 is SYDVKM in the germline V gene. This CDR3 is built from 14 residues.

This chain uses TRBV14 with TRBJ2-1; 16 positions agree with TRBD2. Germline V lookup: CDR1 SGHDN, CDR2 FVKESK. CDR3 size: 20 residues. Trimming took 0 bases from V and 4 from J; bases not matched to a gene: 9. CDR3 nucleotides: TGTGCCAGCAGCCAAGAACCCGGGACTAGCGGGAGGGGAGGTTACAATGAGCAGTTCTTC. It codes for CASSQEPGTSGRGGYNEQFF.

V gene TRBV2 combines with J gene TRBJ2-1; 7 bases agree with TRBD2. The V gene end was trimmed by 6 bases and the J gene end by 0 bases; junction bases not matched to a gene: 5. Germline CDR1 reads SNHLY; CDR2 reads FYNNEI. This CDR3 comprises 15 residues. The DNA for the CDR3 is TGTGCCAGCAGGAAGGGCGGGAGCTCCTACAATGAGCAGTTCTTC. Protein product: CASRKGGSSYNEQFF. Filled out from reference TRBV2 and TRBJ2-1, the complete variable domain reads EPEVTQTPSHQVTQMGQEVILRCVPISNHLYFYWYRQILGQKVEFLVSFYNNEISEKSEIFDDQFSVERPDGSNFTLKIRSTKLEDSAMYFCASRKGGSSYNEQFFGPGTRLTVL.

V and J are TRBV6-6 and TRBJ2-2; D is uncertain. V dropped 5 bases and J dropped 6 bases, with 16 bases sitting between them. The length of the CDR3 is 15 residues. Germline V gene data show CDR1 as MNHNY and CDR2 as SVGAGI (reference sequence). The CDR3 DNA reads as TGTGCCAGCAGTCCCCAGGTGGGGTCCGCCGGGGAGCTGTTTTTT. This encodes CASSPQVGSAGELFF.

The DNA of the CDR3 is TGTGCCAGCAGCTTCGGGGCCTACGAGCAGTACGTC. It specifies CASSFGAYEQYV. The chain links TRBV11-2 to TRBJ2-7; a possible D gene is TRBD2 (5 bases). The V and J ends lost 3 bases and 2 bases respectively, with 5 bases between them. The CDR3 is made up of 12 amino acids. The germline CDR1 and CDR2 sequences are SGHAT and FQNNGV.

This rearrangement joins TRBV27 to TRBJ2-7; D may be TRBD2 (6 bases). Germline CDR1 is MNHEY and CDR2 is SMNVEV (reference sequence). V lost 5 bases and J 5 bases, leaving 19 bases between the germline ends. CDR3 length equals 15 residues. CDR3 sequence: CASSPLSGARNEQYF. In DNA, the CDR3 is TGTGCCAGCAGTCCCCTTAGCGGAGCCCGCAACGAGCAGTACTTC.

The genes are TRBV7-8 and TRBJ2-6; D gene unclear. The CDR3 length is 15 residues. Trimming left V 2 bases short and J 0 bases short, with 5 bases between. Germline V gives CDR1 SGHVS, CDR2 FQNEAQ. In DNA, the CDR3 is TGTGCCAGCAGCTTATCGCCCTCTGGGGCCAACGTCCTGACTTTC. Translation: CASSLSPSGANVLTF. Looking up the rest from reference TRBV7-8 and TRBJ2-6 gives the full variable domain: GAGVSQSPRYKVAKRGQDVALRCDPISGHVSLFWYQQALGQGPEFLTYFQNEAQLDKSGLPSDRFFAERPEGSVSTLKIQRTQQEDSAVYLCASSLSPSGANVLTFGAGSRLTVL.

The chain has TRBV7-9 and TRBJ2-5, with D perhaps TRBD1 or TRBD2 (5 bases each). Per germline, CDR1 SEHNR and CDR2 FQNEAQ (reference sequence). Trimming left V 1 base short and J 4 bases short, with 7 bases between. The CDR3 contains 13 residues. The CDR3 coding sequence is TGTGCCAGCAGCTTAGAGGGACCAGAGACCCAGTACTTC. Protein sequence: CASSLEGPETQYF.

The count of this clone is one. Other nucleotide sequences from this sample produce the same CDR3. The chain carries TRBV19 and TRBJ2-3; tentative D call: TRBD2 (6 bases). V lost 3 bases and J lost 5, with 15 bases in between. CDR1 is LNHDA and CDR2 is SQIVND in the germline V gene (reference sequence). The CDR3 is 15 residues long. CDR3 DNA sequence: TGTGCCAGTAGTATCCGAGGAGCGGGTGGAGATACGCAGTATTTT. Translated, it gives CASSIRGAGGDTQYF.